This record concerns one TCR beta chain sequence. No antigen is known for it. Nothing much larger sits one base from this clone, and base qualities are not available. Sequencing instrument: Illumina HiSeq 2500. TCR beta libraries were prepared by quantitative 5'-RACE with molecular barcodes. Turning to the authors' computational methods: Disease-linked TCR variants were identified with a new computational method built on a probabilistic model of VDJ rearrangement. TCRdb's own reprocessing of the public reads used fastp at Q25 and MiXCR and kept productive beta chains. Each record represents a unique CDR3 protein, reported with the most common genes and DNA among its rows. TCRdb assigned the V and J calls; the authors' analysis was not used. The sample yields 350,000 or so distinct CDR3 sequences; less than 10% were counted once. Jointly, the top ten make up 13% to 15% of the sample. The sample comes from a study of CD8 T cells in ankylosing spondylitis (dated by TCRdb to about 2017). The study in broad terms: The study set out to find disease-linked TCR variants by profiling T cell receptor beta repertoires in ankylosing spondylitis patients and healthy donors. The full study cohort comprised 25 ankylosing spondylitis patients and some 110 healthy donors. Samples of peripheral blood were taken, and for ankylosing spondylitis patients, synovial fluid was collected as well. Here is what the overall study found, with its caveats: Some motif variants had previously been reported in the synovial fluid and blood of reactive arthritis patients, which suggests shared mechanisms of disease initiation. In peripheral blood, the disease-linked clones were found at relatively low frequencies and had a CD8+ phenotype. A TCR beta motif made up of several highly homologous amino acid variants appeared to be characteristic of blood from ankylosing spondylitis patients. The disease-linked clones were reported as significantly enriched in matched synovial fluid samples from ankylosing spondylitis patients.

Trimming removed 4 bases from V and 4 bases from J, leaving 14 bases between the germline ends. From cysteine to phenylalanine, the CDR3 is 15 amino acids long. Only the CDR3 region is kept as DNA, spanning 45 bases read in frame from base 1. The CDR1 and CDR2 encoded by the germline V gene are SGHTA and FQGTGA. The source is a male donor with ankylosing spondylitis. The sample consisted of blood, either unsorted or a sorted T cell fraction (not recorded which). The chain was built from TRBV7-3 and TRBJ2-1; perhaps TRBD2 is the D gene, with 5 bases matching. At the DNA level, the sequence is TGTGCCAGCAGCTCCGGCCGGGGAAATTACAATGAGCAGTTCTTC. Its protein reads: CASSSGRGNYNEQFF.